The T cell receptor (beta chain) under discussion was sequenced for a study of cytomegalovirus exposure and HLA in healthy donors. There are 14 residues in the CDR3. Between the trimmed V and J ends, which lost 7 bases and 1 base, there was a span of 15 bases. CDR1 and CDR2 (germline): SGHNT, YYREEE (reference sequence). Primers included in the PCR were 60 Vbeta and 13 Jbeta primers. Produced via immunoSEQ multiplex PCR; TCRdb's table is partial and in-frame only. Among approximately 130,000 clones listed, around four fifths were seen once. Turning to this clone: Its antigen is undetermined.

Study-level findings and limits: Despite most TCR sequences being rare, some public TCRs occurred in many donors.

V gene TRBV5-4 combines with J gene TRBJ2-7; weak D call: TRBD2 (6 bases). The sequenced sample was PBMCs. The clonotype comes from a boy between 10 and 17 years old in good health and CMV-seronegative. CDR3 protein: CASGEVGTSYEQYF. Written as DNA, the CDR3 is TGTGCCAGCGGGGAGGTGGGGACTTCCTACGAGCAGTACTTC.